Following are 22 T cell receptor beta chains from one sample sequenced in a study of shared clonotypes between healthy human individuals. Generated by immunoSEQ multiplex PCR, the TCRdb table keeps only in-frame clones and is missing some. The repertoire holds some 1,600,000 clones, with about 98% as singletons. The sequenced material came from naive CD4+ T cells sorted from blood. This sample's subset: CD45RA+ positively selected. The receptors originated from a man aged 25 to 40 in good health.

V gene TRBV6-1 combines with J gene TRBJ1-2, with D possibly being TRBD1 (6 bases). The germline V gene encodes CDR1 MNHNS and CDR2 SASEGT. The V end was cut by 6 bases, the J end by 8 bases, with 16 bases between. The CDR3 has 13 amino acids. The CDR3, as DNA: TGTGCCAGCAGCCTCGGGGGCATCCAAGGCTACACCTTC. It specifies CASSLGGIQGYTF.

The chain has TRBV7-6 and TRBJ1-5; no reliable D call. This CDR3 contains 13 residues. Germline CDR1 SGHVS, CDR2 FNYEAQ. The ends were cut back, 4 bases at V and 4 bases at J, with 8 bases in the middle. CDR3 loop: CASSSSSNQPQHF. The CDR3 bases are TGTGCCAGCAGCTCTTCATCGAATCAGCCCCAGCATTTT. The full variable domain, completed using reference TRBV7-6 and TRBJ1-5, is GAGVSQSPRYKVTKRGQDVALRCDPISGHVSLYWYRQALGQGPEFLTYFNYEAQQDKSGLPNDRFSAERPEGSISTLTIQRTEQRDSAMYRCASSSSSNQPQHFGDGTRLSIL.

V and J are TRBV5-1 and TRBJ2-2, with D perhaps matching TRBD2 (5 bases). Trimming pared 0 bases from V and 2 bases from J, leaving 8 bases between. CDR1 is SGHRS, CDR2 YFSETQ, per germline. CDR3 length: 15 amino acids. The DNA of the CDR3 is TGCGCCAGCAGCTTGGGAGGGAGAAACACCGGGGAGCTGTTTTTT. It translates to CASSLGGRNTGELFF.

The chain is built from TRBV10-3 and TRBJ2-3, with 9 bases fitting TRBD1. This CDR3 contains 15 residues. In germline, CDR1 is ENHRY, CDR2 SYGVKD. V gave up 3 bases and J gave up 4 bases; unmatched junction bases: 5. CDR3 in DNA: TGTGCCATCAGTGAAAGGACAGGGGTCGCAGATACGCAGTATTTT. Translating gives CAISERTGVADTQYF.

CDR3 bases: TGTGCCAGCACCCTAGGGCAGGGAGCGGGAGAGCAGTACTTC. Its protein is CASTLGQGAGEQYF. The genes are TRBV11-2 and TRBJ2-7; 7 nucleotides line up with TRBD2. In germline, CDR1 is SGHAT, CDR2 FQNNGV. The CDR3 is 14 residues long. Losses at the gene ends were 7 bases for V and 7 bases for J; bases not matched to a gene: 13.

The genes are TRBV9 and TRBJ1-2; the D gene is possibly TRBD1 (6 bases). Germline values: CDR1 SGDLS, CDR2 YYNGEE. With 0 bases removed from V and 7 bases from J, the gap between germline ends came to 22 bases. The CDR3 runs to 17 residues. The CDR3: CASSVGGPGAERLGYTF. The CDR3 coding sequence is TGTGCCAGCAGCGTAGGGGGACCGGGGGCGGAAAGACTTGGCTACACCTTC. The complete variable domain, with remaining parts taken from reference TRBV9 and TRBJ1-2, reads DSGVTQTPKHLITATGQRVTLRCSPRSGDLSVYWYQQSLDQGLQFLIQYYNGEERAKGNILERFSAQQFPDLHSELNLSSLELGDSALYFCASSVGGPGAERLGYTFGSGTRLTVV.

This rearrangement joins TRBV4-3 to TRBJ1-1; 7 bases are a match to TRBD1. CDR1 and CDR2 from the germline V gene are LGHNA and YSLEER. The CDR3 totals 14 residues. V dropped 3 bases and J dropped 11; count of bases not matched to a gene: 12. CDR3: CASSQGRDSPDAFF. CDR3 sequence (DNA): TGCGCCAGCAGCCAGGGGCGGGACAGCCCCGATGCTTTCTTT.

This chain links TRBV29-1 with TRBJ1-2; no reliable D call. Germline V gene sequence: CDR1 SQVTM, CDR2 ANQGSEA. The CDR3 is 14 residues long. V was pared by 7 bases and J by 4 bases, with 19 bases between. Here the CDR3 DNA reads TGCAGCGCCATAGACGTCGGCTCCCCCTATGGCTACACCTTC. Its translation: CSAIDVGSPYGYTF.

The CDR3 reads CASSQDMADEQFF. CDR3 coding DNA: TGTGCCAGCAGCCAAGATATGGCCGATGAGCAGTTCTTC. The chain carries TRBV14 and TRBJ2-1, with D unresolved. With 0 bases removed from V and 8 bases from J, the gap between germline ends came to 8 bases. The germline gives CDR1 SGHDN, CDR2 FVKESK. The CDR3 runs to 13 residues.

This CDR3 reads CSARGEGTYF. As DNA, the CDR3 is TGCAGCGCACGTGGTGAGGGGACGTACTTC. The chain recombines TRBV29-1 with TRBJ2-5, with D perhaps matching TRBD1 or TRBD2 (5 bases each). V was cut by 7 bases and J by 13 bases, with 16 bases left in between. Germline V gene sequence: CDR1 SQVTM, CDR2 ANQGSEA. This CDR3 has 10 residues.

A single count supports this clone. The chain links TRBV18 to TRBJ2-7; no definite D call. The CDR3 is 14 amino acids. Germline assignment: CDR1 KGHSH and CDR2 LQKENI. Between the trimmed V and J ends, which lost 0 bases and 3 bases, there was a span of 9 bases. CDR3 sequence: CASSPPTVFYEQYF. The CDR3 DNA is TGTGCCAGCTCACCACCGACGGTATTCTACGAGCAGTACTTC.

As to this clone: Other DNA sequences in this sample translate to the same CDR3. The chain recombines TRBV5-1 with TRBJ2-7, with a tentative D call TRBD2 (5 bases). V was pared by 0 bases and J by 4 bases, with 5 bases between. This CDR3 region has 12 residues. Germline lookup yields CDR1 SGHRS and CDR2 YFSETQ. Here the CDR3 reads CASSLGEYEQYF. The CDR3 DNA reads TGCGCCAGCAGCTTGGGGGAGTACGAGCAGTACTTC.

This clone was picked up one time. The gene calls are TRBV4-2 and TRBJ2-2; 15 positions agree with TRBD2. This CDR3 is built from 18 residues. Per the germline V gene, CDR1 is LGHNA and CDR2 is YNFKEQ. The V gene end was trimmed by 1 base and the J gene end by 2 bases; junction bases not matched to a gene: 2. The CDR3 bases are TGTGCCAGCAGCCAAGGGGGACTAGCGGGAGGCAACACCGGGGAGCTGTTTTTT. Amino acids: CASSQGGLAGGNTGELFF.

V gene TRBV7-9 combines with J gene TRBJ2-1, with TRBD2 matching 11 bases. V lost 2 bases and J lost 7; bases outside the gene matches: 4. The CDR3 length is 15 residues. Per the germline V gene, CDR1 is SEHNR and CDR2 is FQNEAQ (reference sequence). The CDR3 DNA sequence: TGTGCCAGCAGCTTAATTACTAGCGGGAGAAATGAGCAGTTCTTC. As protein: CASSLITSGRNEQFF.

This clone was picked up one time. The V and J genes are TRBV11-1 and TRBJ2-3, with 10 bases lining up with TRBD1. Germline V gene data show CDR1 as SGHAT and CDR2 as FQDESV (reference sequence). V was clipped by 1 base and J by 0 bases; unmatched bases: 7. The CDR3 is 18 amino acids. The CDR3 sequence: CASSLDGTGDPSTDTQYF. The CDR3, as DNA: TGTGCCAGCAGCTTAGACGGGACAGGGGATCCTAGCACAGATACGCAGTATTTT.

This clone has only one observation. The rearrangement uses TRBV28 and TRBJ2-7, with 10 positions matching TRBD2. This CDR3 region has 15 residues. The V segment lost 6 bases and the J segment 7 bases; nucleotides outside the gene matches: 12. The germline V gene has CDR1 MDHEN and CDR2 SYDVKM. Here the CDR3 reads CASSLLPGLAREQYF. The DNA of the CDR3 is TGTGCCAGCAGCTTACTGCCGGGACTAGCGAGGGAGCAGTACTTC.

The chain carries TRBV18 and TRBJ1-6; 7 bases match TRBD1. V was pared by 8 bases and J by 6 bases, with 10 bases of the junction left unmatched. The germline gives CDR1 KGHSH, CDR2 LQKENI. CDR3 size: 15 residues. This CDR3 reads CASAAPGQINSPLHF. CDR3 in DNA: TGTGCCAGCGCAGCTCCGGGACAGATTAATTCACCCCTCCACTTT.

V usage is TRBV7-8 and J usage is TRBJ2-1, with 12 bases fitting TRBD2. The CDR3 consists of 15 residues. J gave up 10 bases and V 4 bases, and 8 bases lay outside the gene matches. CDR1 SGHVS and CDR2 FQNEAQ come from the germline V gene. CDR3 sequence: CASSSITGLAGEQFF. The CDR3 coding sequence is TGTGCCAGCAGCTCGATAACCGGACTAGCGGGGGAGCAGTTCTTC.

The V and J genes are TRBV5-1 and TRBJ1-1, with D perhaps TRBD1 (5 bases). Per germline, CDR1 SGHRS and CDR2 YFSETQ. Trimming took 4 bases from V and 1 from J, leaving 11 bases between them. This CDR3 has 14 amino acids. The CDR3 coding sequence is TGCGCCAGCAGCAGCCAGGGCACGAACACTGAAGCTTTCTTT. Its protein is CASSSQGTNTEAFF. Using reference TRBV5-1 and TRBJ1-1 for the parts outside the CDR3, the full variable domain is KAGVTQTPRYLIKTRGQQVTLSCSPISGHRSVSWYQQTPGQGLQFLFEYFSETQRNKGNFPGRFSGRQFSNSRSEMNVSTLELGDSALYLCASSSQGTNTEAFFGQGTRLTVV.

Concerning this clone: Within the sample, other DNA sequences also encode this same CDR3. The V and J genes are TRBV18 and TRBJ2-7; 7 nucleotides line up with TRBD1. CDR1 is KGHSH, CDR2 LQKENI, per germline. The CDR3 loop spans 14 amino acids. Trimming removed 3 bases from V and 2 bases from J; junction bases left unmatched: 4. CDR3 residues: CASSPRDRAYEQYF. For the CDR3, the DNA is TGTGCCAGCTCACCCCGGGACAGAGCCTACGAGCAGTACTTC.

The V call is TRBV4-3, the J call TRBJ1-1; 9 positions agree with TRBD1. Losses at the gene ends were 2 bases for V and 4 bases for J; bases not matched to a gene: 5. The CDR3 is 15 residues long. The germline CDR1 and CDR2 sequences are LGHNA and YSLEER. Here the CDR3 DNA reads TGCGCCAGCAGCCAACCAGACAGGGGGACCACTGAAGCTTTCTTT. Amino acid sequence: CASSQPDRGTTEAFF.

The rearrangement joins TRBV11-3 to TRBJ2-2; possible D gene TRBD1, 6 bases. The CDR3 extends over 14 amino acids. Trimming removed 5 bases at V and 2 bases at J, with 9 bases between. Germline lookup yields CDR1 SGHNT and CDR2 YENEEA. The CDR3 protein is CASSGRGNTGELFF. In DNA, the CDR3 is TGTGCCAGCAGCGGCAGGGGAAACACCGGGGAGCTGTTTTTT.